This is a list of T cell receptor beta chains from one sample in a study of Ad26.COV2.S vaccination and SARS-CoV-2 variants. Profiled with immunoSEQ multiplex PCR; TCRdb holds only in-frame clones, not every one. The data contain about 680,000 clones, roughly 90% of them singletons. Sequenced here: peripheral blood, sampled in a trial of Ad26.COV2.S vaccine versus placebo. Receptor source: a person between 18 and 60 years old who received the Ad26.COV2.S COVID-19 vaccine or a placebo. The CDR3 runs from the conserved cysteine through the conserved F or W. A D gene is named only where the DNA matches it firmly. A row's size may be missing; if present it is once, few, many or a size class.

>TRBJ2-7|NA|NA|TRBV12-3/TRBV12-4
CASSLALGYEQYF
TGTGCCAGCAGTTTAGCGCTAGGGTACGAGCAGTACTTC
>TRBJ1-4|NA|NA|TRBV18
CASSLGTTNEKLFF
TGTGCCAGCTCACTAGGGACAACTAATGAAAAACTGTTTTTT
>TRBJ1-4|many|NA|TRBV3-1/TRBV3-2
CASSHGREREKLFF
TGTGCCAGCAGCCACGGCAGGGAGAGGGAAAAACTGTTTTTT
>TRBJ2-1|once|NA|TRBV29-1
CSVGRDSEQFF
TGCAGCGTTGGACGGGACTCTGAGCAGTTCTTC
>TRBJ2-1|NA|NA|TRBV28
CASSWLHEQFF
TGTGCCAGCAGTTGGCTCCATGAGCAGTTCTTC
>TRBJ2-7|NA|TRBD1|TRBV30
CAWSTGRQGSSYEQYF
TGTGCCTGGAGTACCGGGCGACAGGGGAGTTCCTACGAGCAGTACTTC
>TRBJ2-3|NA|NA|TRBV3-1/TRBV3-2
CASSPSPNRADTQYF
TGTGCCAGCAGCCCAAGCCCCAATCGGGCAGATACGCAGTATTTT
>TRBJ2-1|once|TRBD2|TRBV5-1
CASSSTSGGAYEQFF
TGCGCCAGCAGCTCGACTAGCGGGGGGGCATATGAGCAGTTCTTC
>TRBJ2-7|few|NA|TRBV2
CASSGSDEQYF
TGTGCCAGCAGTGGGAGCGACGAGCAGTACTTC
>TRBJ2-1|NA|TRBD1|TRBV7-2
CASSQRQGSYNEQFF
TGTGCCAGCAGCCAAAGACAGGGATCATACAATGAGCAGTTCTTC
>TRBJ2-5|NA|NA|TRBV5-4
CASNWGRQQETQYF
TGTGCCAGCAACTGGGGACGGCAGCAAGAGACCCAGTACTTC
>TRBJ1-3|NA|NA|TRBV6-6
CASRRTALNTIYF
TGTGCCAGCAGACGGACAGCTTTAAACACCATATATTTT
>TRBJ1-3|NA|NA|TRBV3-1/TRBV3-2
CASSQASKGNTIYF
TGTGCCAGCAGCCAAGCGTCCAAAGGAAACACCATATATTTT
>TRBJ2-7|NA|NA|TRBV18
CASSQEASSYEQYF
TGTGCCAGCTCACAGGAGGCCAGCTCCTACGAGCAGTACTTC
>TRBJ2-5|NA|NA|TRBV7-8
CASSFGREETQYF
TGTGCCAGCAGCTTCGGCAGGGAAGAGACCCAGTACTTC
>TRBJ1-4|NA|NA|TRBV11-2
CASSLGSTVGGEKLFF
TGTGCCAGCAGCTTAGGTTCGACGGTAGGCGGTGAAAAACTGTTTTTT
>TRBJ1-1|NA|TRBD1|TRBV29-1
CSVTGGSNTEAFF
TGCAGCGTGACAGGGGGCTCGAACACTGAAGCTTTCTTT
>TRBJ2-2|NA|NA|TRBV5-1
CASSLTGETGELFF
TGCGCCAGCAGCTTGACGGGAGAGACCGGGGAGCTGTTTTTT
>TRBJ1-1|NA|TRBD1|TRBV27
CASRPGTGPNTEAFF
TGTGCCAGCAGACCCGGGACAGGGCCGAACACTGAAGCTTTCTTT
>TRBJ1-5|NA|NA|TRBV7-2
CASSLRGQPQHF
TGTGCCAGCAGCTTAAGGGGACAGCCCCAGCATTTT
>TRBJ2-1|NA|TRBD1|TRBV5-4
CASSAPGQDLNEQFF
TGTGCCAGCAGCGCACCGGGACAGGATCTCAATGAGCAGTTCTTC
>TRBJ2-3|NA|TRBD1|TRBV19
CASRDSTTDTQYF
TGTGCCAGTCGGGACAGTACCACAGATACGCAGTATTTT
>TRBJ1-5|NA|TRBD1|TRBV12-3/TRBV12-4
CASRGTGELPQHF
TGTGCCAGCAGAGGGACAGGGGAACTGCCCCAGCATTTT
>TRBJ2-1|NA|NA|TRBV11-2
CASSLYGNRYNEQFF
TGTGCCAGCAGCTTATATGGGAATCGGTACAATGAGCAGTTCTTC
>TRBJ2-1|NA|TRBD2|TRBV10-1
CASSDRVVLAGDDEQFF
TGCGCCAGCAGTGATCGGGTCGTACTAGCGGGAGATGATGAGCAGTTCTTC
>TRBJ2-7|NA|NA|TRBV3-1/TRBV3-2
CASSQESKQYF
TGTGCCAGCAGCCAAGAAAGCAAGCAGTACTTC
>TRBJ1-1|NA|NA|TRBV5-5
CASSLPGAGEAFF
TGTGCCAGCAGCTTGCCGGGAGCAGGGGAAGCTTTCTTT
>TRBJ2-6|NA|NA|TRBV18
CASSPSSGANVLTF
TGTGCCAGCTCACCTAGCTCTGGGGCCAACGTCCTGACTTTC
>TRBJ1-5|NA|NA|TRBV6-5
CASNREGQPQHF
TGTGCCAGCAACAGGGAGGGCCAGCCCCAGCATTTT
>TRBJ2-7|NA|NA|TRBV19
CASRPVGGSYEQYF
TGTGCCAGTAGGCCAGTGGGGGGCAGCTACGAGCAGTACTTC
>TRBJ2-3|NA|NA|TRBV7-2
CASSLVTSSDTQYF
TGTGCCAGCAGCTTAGTTACTAGCTCAGATACGCAGTATTTT
>TRBJ1-2|NA|NA|TRBV7-9
CASSLAGLYGYTF
TGTGCCAGCAGCTTGGCAGGGTTGTATGGCTACACCTTC
>TRBJ1-6|NA|TRBD1|TRBV18
CASSPDRAVSPLHF
TGTGCCAGCTCTCCCGACAGGGCAGTTTCACCCCTCCACTTT
>TRBJ2-4|NA|TRBD1|TRBV6-5
CANGQGKNIQYF
TGTGCCAACGGACAGGGGAAAAACATTCAGTACTTC
>TRBJ1-6|once|NA|TRBV27
CASSPPGAWSSYNSPLHF
TGTGCCAGCAGTCCCCCGGGGGCTTGGAGCTCCTATAATTCACCCCTCCACTTT
>TRBJ1-4|once|NA|TRBV10-3
CAISEMGGEKLFF
TGTGCCATCAGTGAGATGGGAGGTGAAAAACTGTTTTTT
>TRBJ1-5|once|TRBD1|TRBV4-1
CASSQGTGANQPQHF
TGCGCCAGCAGCCAAGGGACAGGGGCCAATCAGCCCCAGCATTTT
>TRBJ1-1|NA|NA|TRBV6-5
CASSSGSTEAFF
TGTGCCAGCAGTTCCGGGAGTACTGAAGCTTTCTTT
>TRBJ2-3|NA|NA|TRBV30
CAWRVAGGLDTQYF
TGTGCCTGGCGAGTGGCGGGCGGTTTAGATACGCAGTATTTT
>TRBJ1-5|few|NA|TRBV6-5
CASSAGGLNQPQHF
TGTGCCAGCAGCGCCGGGGGTCTCAATCAGCCCCAGCATTTT
>TRBJ2-1|NA|TRBD1|TRBV11-3
CASSTHDGTVYNEQFF
TGTGCCAGCAGCACGCACGACGGGACAGTCTACAATGAGCAGTTCTTC
>TRBJ2-6|NA|NA|TRBV3-1/TRBV3-2
CASSQAPGGGANVLTF
TGTGCCAGCAGCCAAGCCCCAGGTGGTGGGGCCAACGTCCTGACTTTC
>TRBJ1-1|NA|TRBD1|TRBV9
CASSPQEGGSTEAFF
TGTGCCAGCAGCCCCCAGGAAGGGGGCTCCACTGAAGCTTTCTTT
>TRBJ2-1|NA|TRBD2|TRBV13
CASSWRTSGTYNEQFF
TGTGCCAGCAGCTGGAGGACTAGCGGTACCTACAATGAGCAGTTCTTC
>TRBJ2-2|NA|TRBD2|TRBV19
CASQKGSGGDTGELFF
TGTGCCAGTCAGAAGGGTTCCGGGGGGGACACCGGGGAGCTGTTTTTT
>TRBJ2-3|NA|NA|TRBV18
CASSPRGDTQYF
TGTGCCAGCTCACCGAGAGGGGATACGCAGTATTTT
>TRBJ1-6|NA|TRBD1|TRBV2
CASTAGGTGNSPLHF
TGTGCCAGCACCGCTGGAGGGACAGGGAATTCACCCCTCCACTTT
>TRBJ2-3|NA|NA|TRBV7-9
CASSLPGSTQYF
TGTGCCAGCAGCCTACCAGGGAGTACGCAGTATTTT
>TRBJ1-3|NA|NA|TRBV6-5
CASSIAVPGNTIYF
TGTGCCAGCAGTATAGCAGTCCCTGGAAACACCATATATTTT
>TRBJ1-6|NA|TRBD1|TRBV4-2
CASSYGQGNNSPLHF
TGTGCCAGCAGCTATGGACAGGGAAATAATTCACCCCTCCACTTT
>TRBJ1-4|NA|NA|TRBV30
CAWSIRQYEKLFF
TGTGCCTGGAGTATACGACAGTATGAAAAACTGTTTTTT
>TRBJ2-6|NA|NA|TRBV30
CASKGGANVLTF
TGTGCCTCAAAAGGTGGGGCCAACGTCCTGACTTTC
>TRBJ2-1|NA|TRBD1|TRBV7-6
CASSSRGPYGNEQFF
TGTGCCAGCAGCTCCAGGGGGCCTTATGGCAATGAGCAGTTCTTC
>TRBJ2-7|few|NA|TRBV15
CATSLRSSYEQYF
TGTGCCACCAGCCTCAGGAGCTCCTACGAGCAGTACTTC
>TRBJ2-5|NA|NA|TRBV2
CASSEGTAYF
TGTGCCAGCAGTGAAGGGACAGCGTACTTC